This TCR beta chain was identified in a study of blood T cell repertoires in COVID-19. Turning to the study itself: Spain, Italy and the United States supplied samples that represented acute and convalescent COVID-19. Nucleic acid was either cDNA or gDNA, and it came from T cells, B-cell-depleted T cells, or PBMCs.

Original analysis: The assay estimated nucleated cells by amplifying reference gene primers. The repertoire was sequenced with immunoSEQ multiplex PCR; TCRdb's copy has only in-frame clones and lacks some. Clonal size and the V and J genes are those of that table, whereas D and trimming came from the DNA. Counted here are 120,000 to 150,000 clones, around 87% occurring once; the ten biggest clones make up less than 10%. There are 13 residues in the CDR3. Germline V CDR1 and CDR2: SGHNT, YYREEE (reference sequence). V lost 5 bases to trimming and J lost 5 bases; unmatched junction nucleotides: 6. Sequencing was performed on peripheral blood. This TCR derives from a woman aged 45-65 years with active or convalescent COVID-19. The chain uses TRBV5-4 and TRBJ2-5, with 7 bases matching TRBD1. CDR3 nucleotide sequence: TGTGCCAGCAGAAATACAGGGGACGAGACCCAGTACTTC. Its protein is CASRNTGDETQYF.